Listed below are T cell receptor beta chains from one sample, sequenced in a study of cytomegalovirus exposure and HLA in healthy donors. Clones were sequenced by immunoSEQ multiplex PCR, and TCRdb holds only the in-frame ones, with some missing. The sample yields 200,000 to 250,000 clones, approximately 78% seen once. Material for sequencing was PBMCs. All receptors come from a woman aged 40 to 50 in good health and CMV-seronegative. CDR3s include the opening cysteine and the closing phenylalanine or tryptophan. A D gene is named only where the DNA matches it firmly. Clone size, where shown, is once, few, many, or a class for clones that have expanded.

NA	TRBV2	NA	14	TRBJ1-5	TGTGCCAGCGGGGCAGGGTCCATAAGTCAGCCCCAGCATTTT	CASGAGSISQPQHF
TRBD2	TRBV27	few	14	TRBJ2-7	TGTGCCAGCAGCGTACTAGCGGGACCCTACGAGCAGTACTTC	CASSVLAGPYEQYF
NA	TRBV9	NA	13	TRBJ1-1	TGTGCCAGTAGTTACCTCATGAACACTGAAGCTTTCTTT	CASSYLMNTEAFF
TRBD1	TRBV2	NA	15	TRBJ2-3	TGTGCCAGCACGGGACAGGGGTTAGGGACAGATACGCAGTATTTT	CASTGQGLGTDTQYF
TRBD2	TRBV2	NA	16	TRBJ2-5	TGTGCCAGCAGTGGACTAGCGGGAGTGTCGAAAGAGACCCAGTACTTC	CASSGLAGVSKETQYF
TRBD1	TRBV18	once	16	TRBJ2-5	TGTGCCAGCTCACCACGGAACAGGGGGTACCAAGAGACCCAGTACTTC	CASSPRNRGYQETQYF
NA	TRBV10-3	NA	17	TRBJ2-7	TGTGCCATCAGTGAAGAGGGCCTACTAGGCGAGTCCTACGAGCAGTACTTC	CAISEEGLLGESYEQYF
TRBD1	TRBV7-6	NA	15	TRBJ2-3	TGTGCCAGCAGCTTAGGACAGGGTAGCACAGATACGCAGTATTTT	CASSLGQGSTDTQYF
TRBD2	TRBV5-1	NA	16	TRBJ2-3	TGCGCCAGCAGCTTGGGTTCTAGCGGGATGACAGATACGCAGTATTTT	CASSLGSSGMTDTQYF
TRBD2	TRBV7-2	NA	15	TRBJ2-1	TGTGCCAGCAGCACTAGCGGGAGTTCCTACAATGAGCAGTTCTTC	CASSTSGSSYNEQFF
TRBD1	TRBV6-4	few	16	TRBJ1-2	TGTGCCAGCAGCCCCACCCGCCAGGGGGTATTTTATGGCTACACCTTC	CASSPTRQGVFYGYTF
TRBD1	TRBV2	once	16	TRBJ2-1	TGTGCCAGCACCGCAGAGGGACAGGGGTTAGGAAATGAGCAGTTCTTC	CASTAEGQGLGNEQFF
NA	TRBV21-1	NA	14	TRBJ2-1	TGTGCCAGCAGCACCGAGTATGGGCCCAATGAGCAGTTCTTC	CASSTEYGPNEQFF